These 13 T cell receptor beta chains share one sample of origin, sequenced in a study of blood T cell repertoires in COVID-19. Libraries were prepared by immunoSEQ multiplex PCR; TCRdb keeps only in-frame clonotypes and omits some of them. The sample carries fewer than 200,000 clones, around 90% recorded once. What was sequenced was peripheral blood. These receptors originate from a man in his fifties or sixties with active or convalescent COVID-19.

The CDR3 sequence is CASARGVGANEKLFF. The CDR3, as DNA: TGTGCCAGCGCGCGGGGGGTGGGAGCTAATGAAAAACTGTTTTTT. The rearrangement joins TRBV6-5 to TRBJ1-4; possible D gene TRBD1, 5 bases. The CDR3 loop spans 15 amino acids. V lost 8 bases to trimming and J lost 3 bases, with 16 bases between them. Germline assignment: CDR1 MNHEY and CDR2 SVGAGI.

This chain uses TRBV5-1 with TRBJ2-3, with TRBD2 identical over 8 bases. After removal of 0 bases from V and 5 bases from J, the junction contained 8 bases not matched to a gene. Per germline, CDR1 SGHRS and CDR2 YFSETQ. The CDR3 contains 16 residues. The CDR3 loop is CASSLGTSPHVDTQYF. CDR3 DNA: TGCGCCAGCAGCTTGGGGACTAGCCCCCATGTAGATACGCAGTATTTT.

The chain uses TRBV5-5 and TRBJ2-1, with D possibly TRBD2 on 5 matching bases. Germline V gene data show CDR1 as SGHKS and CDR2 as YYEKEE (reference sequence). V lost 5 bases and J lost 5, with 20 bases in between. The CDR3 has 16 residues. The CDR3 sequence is CASSREASRPNNEQFF. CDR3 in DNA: TGTGCCAGCAGTCGCGAGGCTAGCCGTCCCAACAATGAGCAGTTCTTC.

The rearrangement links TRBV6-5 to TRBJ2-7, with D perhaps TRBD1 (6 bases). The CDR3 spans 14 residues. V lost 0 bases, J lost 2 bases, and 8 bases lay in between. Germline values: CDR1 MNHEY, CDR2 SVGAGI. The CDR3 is CASSYSQGTYEQYF. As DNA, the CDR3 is TGTGCCAGCAGTTACTCCCAGGGGACCTACGAGCAGTACTTC.

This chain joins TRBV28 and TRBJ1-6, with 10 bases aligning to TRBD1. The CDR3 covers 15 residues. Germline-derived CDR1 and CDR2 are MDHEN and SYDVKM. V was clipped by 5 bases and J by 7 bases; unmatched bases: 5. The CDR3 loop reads CASSPMTGGNSPLHF. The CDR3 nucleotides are TGTGCCAGCAGTCCTATGACAGGGGGCAATTCACCCCTCCACTTT.

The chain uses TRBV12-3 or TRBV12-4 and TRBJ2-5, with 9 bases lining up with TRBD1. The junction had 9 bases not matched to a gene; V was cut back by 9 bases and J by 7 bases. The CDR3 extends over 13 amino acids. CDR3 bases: TGTGCCAGTCGCACAGGGGGCGGGGGGACCCAGTACTTC. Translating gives CASRTGGGGTQYF.

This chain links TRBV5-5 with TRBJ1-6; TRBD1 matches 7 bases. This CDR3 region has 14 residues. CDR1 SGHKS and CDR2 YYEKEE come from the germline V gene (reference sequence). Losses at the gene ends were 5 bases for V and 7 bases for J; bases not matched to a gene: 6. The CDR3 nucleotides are TGTGCCAGCAGACAAGCAGGGGGGAATTCACCCCTCCACTTT. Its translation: CASRQAGGNSPLHF.

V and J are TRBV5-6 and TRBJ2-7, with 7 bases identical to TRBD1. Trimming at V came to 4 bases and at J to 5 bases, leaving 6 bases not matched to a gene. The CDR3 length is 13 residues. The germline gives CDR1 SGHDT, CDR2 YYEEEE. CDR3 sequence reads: CASSRTGVHEQYF. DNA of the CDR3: TGTGCCAGCAGCAGGACAGGAGTCCACGAGCAGTACTTC.

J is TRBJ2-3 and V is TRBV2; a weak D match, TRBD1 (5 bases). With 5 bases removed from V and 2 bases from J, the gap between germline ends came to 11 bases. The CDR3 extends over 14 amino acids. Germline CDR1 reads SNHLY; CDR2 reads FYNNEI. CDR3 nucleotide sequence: TGTGCCAGCAGTCCCCCAGGGAACACAGATACGCAGTATTTT. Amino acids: CASSPPGNTDTQYF.

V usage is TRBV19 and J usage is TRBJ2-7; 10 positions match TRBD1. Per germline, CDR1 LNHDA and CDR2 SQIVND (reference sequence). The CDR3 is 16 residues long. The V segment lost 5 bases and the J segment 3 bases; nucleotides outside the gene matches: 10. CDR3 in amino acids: CASSAARDRGIYEQYF. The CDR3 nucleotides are TGTGCCAGTAGTGCGGCCCGGGACAGGGGAATCTACGAGCAGTACTTC.

The CDR3 DNA follows: TGTGCCAGCAGTGAGACAGGGGCCAGCCAAGAGACCCAGTACTTC. As protein: CASSETGASQETQYF. The chain joins TRBV2 to TRBJ2-5, with TRBD1 matching 8 bases. Unmatched junction bases numbered 4, after V lost 3 bases and J lost 1 base. Germline-derived CDR1 and CDR2 are SNHLY and FYNNEI. This CDR3 spans 15 amino acids.

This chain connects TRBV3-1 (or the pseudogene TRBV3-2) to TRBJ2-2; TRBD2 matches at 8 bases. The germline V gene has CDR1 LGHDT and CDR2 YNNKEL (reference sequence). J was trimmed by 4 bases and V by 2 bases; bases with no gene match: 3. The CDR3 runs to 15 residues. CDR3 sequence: CASSQSRGGTGELFF. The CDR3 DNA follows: TGTGCCAGCAGCCAAAGTCGGGGGGGCACCGGGGAGCTGTTTTTT.

As DNA, the CDR3 is TGTGCCAGCAGCACGGACAAGTCCTACGAGCAGTACTTC. Protein sequence: CASSTDKSYEQYF. The chain is built from TRBV12-3 or TRBV12-4 and TRBJ2-7; perhaps TRBD1 as D (5 bases). CDR3 size: 13 residues. V was clipped by 6 bases and J by 1 base, with 10 bases between them.